This is a list of T cell receptor beta chains from one sample in a study of T cells in Graves' hyperthyroidism and ophthalmopathy. Via MiXCR, TCRdb re-called the multiplex PCR reads, giving one row per CDR3 protein. This sample has about 550,000 distinct CDR3 sequences, with roughly 20% found just once. The sample consisted of blood. Every receptor here comes from a man between 18 and 29 years old with Graves' hyperthyroidism. Each CDR3 is given with its conserved first and last residue. Each record gives: V gene, J gene, clone size, D gene, CDR3 DNA, CDR3 protein. The D gene is left open where the match is weak. Size values are once, few and many counts, or a class for expanded clones, and some rows have none.

TRBV6-1	TRBJ2-2	many	-	TGTGCCAGCAGTGAATGGTGGCAGGCAACCGGGGAGCTGTTTTTT	CASSEWWQATGELFF
TRBV20-1	TRBJ2-7	few	TRBD2	TGCAGTGCTAAAGGGCTAGCGGGTGACTCGGTCGAGCAGTACTTC	CSAKGLAGDSVEQYF
TRBV6-5	TRBJ2-7	many	-	TGTGCCAGCAGTTACTCGACGGGCCGGCCATACGAGCAGTACTTC	CASSYSTGRPYEQYF
TRBV28	TRBJ2-5	-	-	TGTGCCACTCTCCCAGGGTTGGGTCGCCAAGAGACCCAGTACTTC	CATLPGLGRQETQYF
TRBV6-5	TRBJ2-2	many	-	TGTGCCAGCAGTTGGTTTGTCACCGGGGAGCTGTTTTTT	CASSWFVTGELFF
TRBV24-1	TRBJ1-1	many	TRBD1	TGTGCCACCAGTGACACCCGGACAGGGAACACTGAAGCTTTCTTT	CATSDTRTGNTEAFF
TRBV12-3/TRBV12-4	TRBJ2-7	-	-	TGTGCCAGCAGTTTACTTGCGTCCTACGAGCAGTACTTC	CASSLLASYEQYF
TRBV12-3/TRBV12-4	TRBJ1-3	-	-	TGTGCCAGCAGCGCCAGCGGCAGGATACTCTCTGGAAACACCATATATTTT	CASSASGRILSGNTIYF
TRBV6-1	TRBJ1-2	-	-	TGTGCCAGCAGTGGCAGGGAATCTTTCTATGGCTACACCTTC	CASSGRESFYGYTF
TRBV14	TRBJ2-4	many	-	TGTGCCAGCAGCCAACCGGGACTCCAAAACATTCAGTACTTC	CASSQPGLQNIQYF
TRBV27	TRBJ1-1	-	-	TGTGCCAGCAGCATATCGAGTCCTCCTATGAACACTGAAGCTTTCTTT	CASSISSPPMNTEAFF
TRBV7-8	TRBJ2-7	-	-	TGTGCCAGCAGCTTAGTCTCAGCCGCCTACGAGCAGTACTTC	CASSLVSAAYEQYF
TRBV6-5	TRBJ2-7	many	TRBD1	TGTGCCAGCAGTTCCTCGGACAGGGCCTACGAGCAGTACTTC	CASSSSDRAYEQYF
TRBV11-2	TRBJ1-1	many	-	TGTGCCAGCAGCCCGGCCCACTTGAACACTGAAGCTTTCTTT	CASSPAHLNTEAFF
TRBV19	TRBJ1-5	many	-	TGTGCCAGTAATCGAAGGGGCCCACTTCGGAATCAGCCCCAGCATTTT	CASNRRGPLRNQPQHF
TRBV7-6	TRBJ1-5	many	-	TGTGCCAGCAGCTTAGAGGGCCGCAATCAGCCCCAGCATTTT	CASSLEGRNQPQHF
TRBV5-6	TRBJ1-1	few	TRBD1	TGTGCCAGCAGCCAGGACAGGGGGCAAGTCGGTGAAGCTTTCTTT	CASSQDRGQVGEAFF
TRBV7-9	TRBJ2-5	many	TRBD1	TGTGCCAGCCGTTCGACAGGGGGCTTGGGAGAGACCCAGTACTTC	CASRSTGGLGETQYF
TRBV28	TRBJ1-1	many	-	TGTGCCAGCAGACCTGCACGGACAGTTTCGAACACTGAAGCTTTCTTT	CASRPARTVSNTEAFF
TRBV7-2	TRBJ2-7	few	-	TGTGCCAGCAGCGTGGACAGAACATTCTCCTACGAGCAGTACTTC	CASSVDRTFSYEQYF
TRBV11-2	TRBJ2-5	few	-	TGTGCCAGCAGCTTACAGGGGAGCCGGGGGGAGACCCAGTACTTC	CASSLQGSRGETQYF
TRBV20-1	TRBJ1-1	few	-	TGCAGTGCCCCAGGACTTTTTACGAACACTGAAGCTTTCTTT	CSAPGLFTNTEAFF
TRBV4-1	TRBJ1-2	-	-	TGCGCCAGCAGCCAAGATTCAAGGGTGAGCTATGGCTACACCTTC	CASSQDSRVSYGYTF
TRBV15	TRBJ2-7	many	-	TGTGCCACCAGCAGAGATGGGGGGGCTGCCTACGAGCAGTACTTC	CATSRDGGAAYEQYF
TRBV5-1	TRBJ1-2	many	-	TGCGCCAGCAGCTTTCAGGGACGCGGCTACACCTTC	CASSFQGRGYTF
TRBV27	TRBJ1-2	-	TRBD1	TGTGCCAGCAGTATCTACCGGGACAGCCCCTATGGCTACACCTTC	CASSIYRDSPYGYTF
TRBV29-1	TRBJ1-5	-	-	TGCAGCGTTGCGTGGGGGGCCAGCAATCAGCCCCAGCATTTT	CSVAWGASNQPQHF
TRBV19	TRBJ1-1	-	-	TGTGCCAGTAGAGAGAGGATTGAGGGCACTGAAGCTTTCTTT	CASRERIEGTEAFF
TRBV12-3/TRBV12-4	TRBJ1-2	many	-	TGTGCCAGCAGCATTTCCGGAGCCGCTAACTATGGCTACACCTTC	CASSISGAANYGYTF
TRBV6-5	TRBJ1-1	-	-	TGTGCCAGCAGTTACACCGGTACGAACACTGAAGCTTTCTTT	CASSYTGTNTEAFF
TRBV12-3/TRBV12-4	TRBJ2-7	many	TRBD2	TGTGCCAGCAGTGCCAGCGGGGGGGGCTACGAGCAGTACTTC	CASSASGGGYEQYF
TRBV5-1	TRBJ2-2	few	-	TGCGCCAGCAGCTTGGCCCAGGGCCCCGGGGAGCTGTTTTTT	CASSLAQGPGELFF
TRBV20-1	TRBJ1-2	few	-	TGCAGTGCCCCATCTGGGGAGACCTATGGCTACACCTTC	CSAPSGETYGYTF
TRBV5-1	TRBJ2-7	-	-	TGCGCCAGCAGCTTGTCAGCAGGGGCTTATTACGAGCAGTACTTC	CASSLSAGAYYEQYF
TRBV5-8	TRBJ1-2	many	TRBD1	TGTGCCAGCAGCCCGGACAGGGGGGATATAAATGGCTACACCTTC	CASSPDRGDINGYTF
TRBV4-1	TRBJ1-5	few	TRBD1	TGCGCCAGCAGCCAGGTGCTTCTATCGACAGGGGCGTCCCAGCCCCAGCATTTT	CASSQVLLSTGASQPQHF